The source of this T cell receptor beta chain is a study of CD8 T cells in Susac syndrome. V was trimmed by 10 bases and J by 0 bases, leaving 15 bases between them. This CDR3 region has 14 residues. Germline V gene data show CDR1 as MGHDK and CDR2 as SYGVNS. The RNA input was about 0.5 to 1 ug, and it was reverse transcribed with random hexamers. TCRdb reprocessed the immunoSEQ multiplex PCR reads via MiXCR and lists one record per CDR3 protein. Here the sample spans around 79,000 distinct CDR3 sequences, around 94% being singletons. This chain connects TRBV25-1 to TRBJ1-1; D might be TRBD1 (6 bases). Sample: CD8+ T cells from PBMCs. The clonotype was recovered from a human donor with Susac syndrome. Written as DNA, the CDR3 is TGTGCCAACCCGACAGGAGATATGAACACTGAAGCTTTCTTT. Its translation is CANPTGDMNTEAFF.